Each of the 10 T cell receptor beta chains below was sequenced from the same sample in a study of radiotherapy plus CTLA-4 blockade in lung cancer. Sequencing was performed with immunoSEQ multiplex PCR; in TCRdb, only in-frame clones are kept and a portion is missing. The sample carries approximately 47,000 clones, around four fifths recorded once. The sequencing used peripheral blood, collected from a patient treated with radiotherapy plus ipilimumab. All receptors come from a human donor with non-small cell lung cancer who had stable disease on radiotherapy plus ipilimumab.

CDR3 protein: CASSPVGASGSYEQYF. DNA of the CDR3: TGTGCCAGCAGCCCCGTTGGCGCTAGCGGGTCCTACGAGCAGTACTTC. The V call is TRBV5-4, the J call TRBJ2-5; 8 bases are shared with TRBD2. The end of the DNA is better explained by TRBJ2-7, so the J call may be wrong. Germline V CDR1 and CDR2: SGHNT, YYREEE (reference sequence). CDR3 length: 16 residues.

The J gene is TRBJ1-1, the V gene TRBV7-9; 8 nucleotides match TRBD1. With 4 bases clipped from V and 4 bases from J, the junction kept 8 bases outside the gene matches. The CDR3 contains 15 residues. CDR1 is SEHNR, CDR2 FQNEAQ, per germline (reference sequence). The DNA for the CDR3 is TGTGCCAGCAGCTCTCTCAAGACAGGGGTCACTGAAGCTTTCTTT. It yields the protein CASSSLKTGVTEAFF.

On this clone itself: Additional DNA sequences in this sample encode the identical CDR3. The V gene is TRBV7-3, the J gene TRBJ2-2; TRBD2 matches at 9 bases. Per the germline V gene, CDR1 is SGHTA and CDR2 is FQGTGA. The V segment lost 5 bases and the J segment 6 bases; nucleotides outside the gene matches: 10. This CDR3 is 16 amino acids long. The CDR3 sequence is CASSLGASGKPGELFF. As DNA, the CDR3 is TGTGCCAGCAGCCTTGGGGCTAGCGGGAAACCCGGGGAGCTGTTTTTT. The entire variable domain, with the rest obtained from reference TRBV7-3 and TRBJ2-2, is as follows: GAGVSQTPSNKVTEKGKYVELRCDPISGHTALYWYRQSLGQGPEFLIYFQGTGAADDSGLPNDRFFAVRPEGSVSTLKIQRTERGDSAVYLCASSLGASGKPGELFFGEGSRLTVL.

The rearrangement uses TRBV5-1 and TRBJ2-1; possible D gene TRBD2, 5 bases. Germline CDR1 is SGHRS and CDR2 is YFSETQ. CDR3 size: 14 residues. The ends were cut back, 4 bases at V and 6 bases at J, with 14 bases in the middle. CDR3 amino acids: CASSPSGIGNEQFF. The CDR3 coding sequence is TGCGCCAGCAGCCCCTCGGGGATCGGCAATGAGCAGTTCTTC.

The rearrangement links TRBV12-5 to TRBJ2-3; TRBD2 is a possible D gene (6 bases). Trimming shortened V by 6 bases and J by 5 bases, and 15 bases separated the two germline ends. Germline CDR1 and CDR2: LGHNT and FRNRAP. The CDR3 has 14 amino acids. CDR3 protein: CASGPPEEGDTQYF. The CDR3 nucleotides read TGTGCTAGTGGCCCACCTGAGGAGGGAGATACGCAGTATTTT. Filled out from reference TRBV12-5 and TRBJ2-3, the complete variable domain reads DARVTQTPRHKVTEMGQEVTMRCQPILGHNTVFWYRQTMMQGLELLAYFRNRAPLDDSGMPKDRFSAEMPDATLATLKIQPSEPRDSAVYFCASGPPEEGDTQYFGPGTRLTVL.

This chain connects TRBV6-5 to TRBJ1-2; TRBD1 matches at 12 bases. The CDR3 loop spans 15 amino acids. V dropped 0 bases and J dropped 8; count of bases not matched to a gene: 4. From germline, CDR1 is MNHEY and CDR2 SVGAGI. CDR3 nucleotide sequence: TGTGCCAGCAGTTACTCGATAGGGACAGGGGGCGGCTACACCTTC. This codes for CASSYSIGTGGGYTF.

The rearrangement uses TRBV13 and TRBJ2-1; TRBD2 might be the D (6 bases). Trimming shortened V by 2 bases and J by 0 bases, and 8 bases separated the two germline ends. This CDR3 has 15 amino acids. Looked up from germline, CDR1 is PRHDT and CDR2 is FYEKMQ (reference sequence). CDR3 sequence (DNA): TGTGCCAGCAGCTTATGGGGGGACTCCTACAATGAGCAGTTCTTC. It specifies CASSLWGDSYNEQFF.

The V call is TRBV9, the J call TRBJ1-1, with D possibly TRBD1 on 6 matching bases. The germline CDR1 and CDR2 sequences are SGDLS and YYNGEE. V gave up 0 bases and J gave up 3 bases, with 9 bases separating them. This CDR3 has 14 residues. CDR3 protein: CASSVEGQYTEAFF. For the CDR3, the DNA is TGTGCCAGCAGCGTAGAAGGACAGTACACTGAAGCTTTCTTT.

The chain combines TRBV11-1 with TRBJ2-7; unclear D gene. The CDR3 totals 12 residues. Germline CDR1 and CDR2: SGHAT and FQDESV (reference sequence). The ends were cut back, 5 bases at V and 6 bases at J, with 11 bases in the middle. CDR3 bases: TGTGCCAGCAGCCAAGACACTTCCGAGCAGTACTTC. Translated: CASSQDTSEQYF.

The chain uses TRBV6-6 and TRBJ2-3, with TRBD1 matching 9 bases. Germline lookup yields CDR1 MNHNY and CDR2 SVGAGI (reference sequence). With 6 bases clipped from V and 2 bases from J, the junction kept 6 bases outside the gene matches. The CDR3 has 15 amino acids. CDR3 residues: CASSQGQGDTDTQYF. In DNA form, the CDR3 reads TGTGCCAGCAGCCAGGGACAGGGAGACACAGATACGCAGTATTTT.